This note documents a single T cell receptor (beta chain) sequence. At a deep level, the assay was run. This table comes from immunoSEQ multiplex PCR, and its TCRdb copy is limited to in-frame clones, with some not included. The sample lists some 2.1 million clones, roughly 94% occurring once. The V and J ends lost 3 bases and 8 bases respectively, with 11 bases between them. The germline gives CDR1 SGDLS, CDR2 YYNGEE. The CDR3 is 12 amino acids. This record comes from a study of shared clonotypes between healthy human individuals. Adult Caucasians living in Nashville, Tennessee made up all of the donors.

Sequencing used naive CD4+ T cells sorted from blood. Documented subset: CD45RA+ positively selected. The rearrangement joins TRBV9 to TRBJ1-2, with D unresolved. The receptor comes from a man between 18 and 29 years old in good health. In DNA form, the CDR3 reads TGTGCCAGCAGCGGGCAGGTGTGGGGCTACACCTTC. This codes for CASSGQVWGYTF. The whole variable domain, remainder taken from reference TRBV9 and TRBJ1-2, is DSGVTQTPKHLITATGQRVTLRCSPRSGDLSVYWYQQSLDQGLQFLIQYYNGEERAKGNILERFSAQQFPDLHSELNLSSLELGDSALYFCASSGQVWGYTFGSGTRLTVV.